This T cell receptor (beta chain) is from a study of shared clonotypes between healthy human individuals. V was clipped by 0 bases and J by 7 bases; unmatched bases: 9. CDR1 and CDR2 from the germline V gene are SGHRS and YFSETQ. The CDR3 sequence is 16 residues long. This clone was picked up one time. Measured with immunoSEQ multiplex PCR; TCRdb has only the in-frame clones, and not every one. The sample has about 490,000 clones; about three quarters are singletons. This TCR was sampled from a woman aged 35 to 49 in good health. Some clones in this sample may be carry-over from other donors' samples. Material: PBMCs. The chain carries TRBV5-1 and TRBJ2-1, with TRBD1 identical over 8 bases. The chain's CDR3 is CASSLGDRGPWNEQFF. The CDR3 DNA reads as TGCGCCAGCAGCTTGGGAGACAGGGGACCGTGGAATGAGCAGTTCTTC.